In this sample, the clone carrying this T cell receptor beta chain turned up a few times. V was clipped by 10 bases and J by 2 bases; unmatched bases: 6. Germline assignment: CDR1 MNHEY and CDR2 SMNVEV (reference sequence). The CDR3 consists of 13 residues. Arm-PCR of CDR3 regions with iRepertoire HTBI primers generated TCR beta libraries. From the multiplex PCR reads, TCRdb called clonotypes with MiXCR, one entry per CDR3 protein. In the table there are some 280,000 distinct CDR3 sequences, roughly 21% of which are singletons. This entry is derived from a study of regulatory T cells in long-lasting Graves disease. Time point indicated: persistent/refractory GD, antithyroid drugs over 5 years with positive TRAb. Preparation of the TCR library used RNA extracted from PBMCs.

The clonotype was recovered from a female donor with Graves disease. The input for sequencing was peripheral blood mononuclear cells (PBMCs), taken when the disease was refractory, from a patient treated with antithyroid drugs. This sequence joins TRBV27 and TRBJ2-5; 8 bases match TRBD2. This chain's CDR3 is CATGRARQETQYF. CDR3 DNA: TGTGCCACCGGGAGGGCCAGGCAAGAGACCCAGTACTTC.